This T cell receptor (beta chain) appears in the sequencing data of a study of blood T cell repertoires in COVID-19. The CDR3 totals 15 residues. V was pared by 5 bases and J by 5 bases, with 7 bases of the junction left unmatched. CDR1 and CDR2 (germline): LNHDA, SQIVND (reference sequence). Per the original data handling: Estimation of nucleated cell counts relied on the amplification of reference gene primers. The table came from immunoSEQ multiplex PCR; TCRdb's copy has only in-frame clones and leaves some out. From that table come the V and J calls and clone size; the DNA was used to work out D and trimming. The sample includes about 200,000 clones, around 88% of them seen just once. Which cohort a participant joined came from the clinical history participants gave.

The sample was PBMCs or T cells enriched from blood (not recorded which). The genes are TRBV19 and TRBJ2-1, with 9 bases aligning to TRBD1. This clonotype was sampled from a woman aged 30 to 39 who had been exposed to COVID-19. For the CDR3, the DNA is TGTGCCAGTAGTGCGGGACAGGGACTTCACAATGAGCAGTTCTTC. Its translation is CASSAGQGLHNEQFF.